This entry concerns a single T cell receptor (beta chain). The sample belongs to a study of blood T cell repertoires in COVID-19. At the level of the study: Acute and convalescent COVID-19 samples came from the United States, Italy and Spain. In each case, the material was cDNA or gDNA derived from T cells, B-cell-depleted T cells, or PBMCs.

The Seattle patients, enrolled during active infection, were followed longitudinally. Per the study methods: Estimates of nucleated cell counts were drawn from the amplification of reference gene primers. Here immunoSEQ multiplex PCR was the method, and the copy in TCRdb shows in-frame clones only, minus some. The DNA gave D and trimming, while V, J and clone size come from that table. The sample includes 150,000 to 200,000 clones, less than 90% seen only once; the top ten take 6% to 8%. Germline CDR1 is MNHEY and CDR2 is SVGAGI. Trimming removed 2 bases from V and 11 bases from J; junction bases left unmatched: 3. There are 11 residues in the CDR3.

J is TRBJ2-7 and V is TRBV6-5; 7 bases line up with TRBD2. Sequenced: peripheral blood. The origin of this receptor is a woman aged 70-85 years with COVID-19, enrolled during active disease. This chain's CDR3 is CASSYGGGEYF. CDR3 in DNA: TGTGCCAGCAGTTACGGGGGGGGTGAGTACTTC.